This T cell receptor beta chain was sequenced for a study of blood T cells in healthy people across ages. The germline V gene has CDR1 SGHDN and CDR2 FVKESK. Deletions cut 0 bases from V and 2 bases from J, with 17 bases between. There are 17 residues in the CDR3. Sample-barcoded 5' priming and a J-beta primer mix drove a second PCR of roughly 7 to 11 cycles. Using its own MiXCR run on the 5' RACE reads, TCRdb lists one record per CDR3 protein. This table holds 730,000 or so distinct CDR3 sequences, approximately 40% found once. The rearrangement uses TRBV14 and TRBJ2-7; TRBD1 or TRBD2 may be the D gene (6 bases each). This clonotype was sampled from a man older than 75 in good health. Sequenced material: blood. The CDR3 nucleotides read TGTGCCAGCAGCCAAGATAAAATGGGGGGCCGCGCCTACGAGCAGTACTTC. This encodes CASSQDKMGGRAYEQYF.